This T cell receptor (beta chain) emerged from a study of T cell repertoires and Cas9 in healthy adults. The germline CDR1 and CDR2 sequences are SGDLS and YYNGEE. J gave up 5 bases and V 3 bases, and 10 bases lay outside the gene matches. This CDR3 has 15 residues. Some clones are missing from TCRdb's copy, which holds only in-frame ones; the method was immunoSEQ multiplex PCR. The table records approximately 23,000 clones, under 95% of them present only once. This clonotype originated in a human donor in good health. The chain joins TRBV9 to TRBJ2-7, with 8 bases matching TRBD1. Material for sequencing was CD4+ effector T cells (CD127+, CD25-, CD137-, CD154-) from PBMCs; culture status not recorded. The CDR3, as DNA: TGTGCCAGCAGCGCCGACCCGACAGGGGTCAACGAGCAGTACTTC. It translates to CASSADPTGVNEQYF.